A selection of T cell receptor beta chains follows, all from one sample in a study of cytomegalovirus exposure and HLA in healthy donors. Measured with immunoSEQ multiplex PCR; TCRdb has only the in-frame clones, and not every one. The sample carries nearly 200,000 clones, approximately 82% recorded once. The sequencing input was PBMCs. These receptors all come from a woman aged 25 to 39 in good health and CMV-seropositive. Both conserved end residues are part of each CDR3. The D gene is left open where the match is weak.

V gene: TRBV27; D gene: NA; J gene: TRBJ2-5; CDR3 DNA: TGTGCCAGCAGTTTAAGGGCCAGGGCCCAAGAGACCCAGTACTTC; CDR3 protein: CASSLRARAQETQYF
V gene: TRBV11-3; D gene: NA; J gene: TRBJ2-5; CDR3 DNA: TGTGCCAGCAGCCGCGACTCGCAAGAGACCCAGTACTTC; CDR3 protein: CASSRDSQETQYF
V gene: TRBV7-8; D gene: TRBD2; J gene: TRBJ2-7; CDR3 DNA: TGTGCCAGCAGCTTTAGCGGGAGAACGTACGAGCAGTACTTC; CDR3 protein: CASSFSGRTYEQYF
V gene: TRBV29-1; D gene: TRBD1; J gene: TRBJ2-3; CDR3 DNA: TGCAGCGTCCCCGGGACAGACACAGATACGCAGTATTTT; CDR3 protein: CSVPGTDTDTQYF
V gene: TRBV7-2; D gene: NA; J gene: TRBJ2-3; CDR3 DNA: TGTGCCAGCAGCCCCCGACTACTCAACACAGATACGCAGTATTTT; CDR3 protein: CASSPRLLNTDTQYF
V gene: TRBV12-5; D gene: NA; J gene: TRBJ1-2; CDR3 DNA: TGTGCTAGTGAATCGAACTATGGCTACACCTTC; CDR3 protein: CASESNYGYTF
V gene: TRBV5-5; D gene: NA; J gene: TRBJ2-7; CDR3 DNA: TGTGCCAGCAGCTTGGTCGGCTACGAGCAGTACTTC; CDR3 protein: CASSLVGYEQYF
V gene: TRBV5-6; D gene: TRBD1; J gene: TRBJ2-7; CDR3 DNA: TGTGCCAGCAGCCGGGACAGAGCCTACGAGCAGTACTTC; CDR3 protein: CASSRDRAYEQYF
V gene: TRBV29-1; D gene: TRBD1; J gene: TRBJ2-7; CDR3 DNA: TGCAGCGCCGTCACAGGGGTCATCGACGAGCAGTACTTC; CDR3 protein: CSAVTGVIDEQYF
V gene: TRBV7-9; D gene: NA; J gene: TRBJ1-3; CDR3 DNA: TGTGCCAGCAGCTTAACGGGCTCTGGAAACACCATATATTTT; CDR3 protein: CASSLTGSGNTIYF
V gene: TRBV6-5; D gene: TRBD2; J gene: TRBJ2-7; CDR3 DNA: TGTGCCAGCAGTTACGACCCTAGCGGAACCTACGAGCAGTACTTC; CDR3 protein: CASSYDPSGTYEQYF
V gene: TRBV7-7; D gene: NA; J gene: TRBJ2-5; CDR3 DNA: TGTGCTAGCAGCTTAGGTCGGGGAGGTAGGGAGACCCAGTACTTC; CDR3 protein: CASSLGRGGRETQYF